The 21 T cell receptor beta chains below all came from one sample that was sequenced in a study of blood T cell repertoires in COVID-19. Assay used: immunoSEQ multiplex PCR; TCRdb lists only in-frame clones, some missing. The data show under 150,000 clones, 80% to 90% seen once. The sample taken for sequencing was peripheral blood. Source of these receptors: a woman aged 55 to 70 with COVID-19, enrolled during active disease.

The CDR3 spells CASSHPGVGIQETQYF. The DNA for the CDR3 is TGTGCCAGCAGCCACCCAGGGGTAGGAATCCAAGAGACCCAGTACTTC. This chain uses TRBV5-6 with TRBJ2-5; D might be TRBD1 (6 bases). The V end lost 4 bases, the J end lost 1 base, and 17 bases lay between the germline ends. The germline V gene encodes CDR1 SGHDT and CDR2 YYEEEE. The length of the CDR3 is 16 residues.

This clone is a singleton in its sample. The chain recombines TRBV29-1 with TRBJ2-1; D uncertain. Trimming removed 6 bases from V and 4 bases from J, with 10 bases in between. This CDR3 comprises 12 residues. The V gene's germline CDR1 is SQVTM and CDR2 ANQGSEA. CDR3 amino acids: CSVTSRYNEQFF. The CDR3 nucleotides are TGCAGCGTCACCTCTAGGTACAATGAGCAGTTCTTC.

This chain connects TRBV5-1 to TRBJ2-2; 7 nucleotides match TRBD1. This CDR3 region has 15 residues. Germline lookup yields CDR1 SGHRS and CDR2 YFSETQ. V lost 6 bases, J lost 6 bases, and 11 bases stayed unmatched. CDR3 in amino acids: CASTISRQGAGELFF. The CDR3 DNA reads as TGCGCCAGCACCATATCGAGACAGGGTGCCGGGGAGCTGTTTTTT. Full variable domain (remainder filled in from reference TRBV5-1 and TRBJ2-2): KAGVTQTPRYLIKTRGQQVTLSCSPISGHRSVSWYQQTPGQGLQFLFEYFSETQRNKGNFPGRFSGRQFSNSRSEMNVSTLELGDSALYLCASTISRQGAGELFFGEGSRLTVL.

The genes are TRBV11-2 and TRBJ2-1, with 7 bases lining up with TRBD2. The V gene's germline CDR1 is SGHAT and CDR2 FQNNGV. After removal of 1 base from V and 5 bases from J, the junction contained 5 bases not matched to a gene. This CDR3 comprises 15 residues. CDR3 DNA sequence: TGTGCCAGCAGCTTAGTCGGCGGGAGCAACAATGAGCAGTTCTTC. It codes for CASSLVGGSNNEQFF.

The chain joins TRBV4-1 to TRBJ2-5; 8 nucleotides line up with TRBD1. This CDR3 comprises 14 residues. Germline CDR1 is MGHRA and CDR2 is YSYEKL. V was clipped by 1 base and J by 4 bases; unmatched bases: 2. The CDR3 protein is CASSQGTGRETQYF. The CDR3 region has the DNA TGCGCCAGCAGCCAAGGGACAGGGAGAGAGACCCAGTACTTC.

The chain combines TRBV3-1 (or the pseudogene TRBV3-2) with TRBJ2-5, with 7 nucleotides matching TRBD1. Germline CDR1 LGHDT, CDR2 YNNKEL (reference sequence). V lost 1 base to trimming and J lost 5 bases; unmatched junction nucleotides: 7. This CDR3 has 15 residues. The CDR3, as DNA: TGTGCCAGCAGCCAAGGATTGACAGGGACCGAGACCCAGTACTTC. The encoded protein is CASSQGLTGTETQYF.

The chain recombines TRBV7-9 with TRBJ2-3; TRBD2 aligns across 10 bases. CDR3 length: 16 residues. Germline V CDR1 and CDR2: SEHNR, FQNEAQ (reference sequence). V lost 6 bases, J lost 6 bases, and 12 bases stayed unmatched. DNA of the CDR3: TGTGCCAGCAGAACCGGGACTAGCGATTACTGGGATACGCAGTATTTT. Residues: CASRTGTSDYWDTQYF.

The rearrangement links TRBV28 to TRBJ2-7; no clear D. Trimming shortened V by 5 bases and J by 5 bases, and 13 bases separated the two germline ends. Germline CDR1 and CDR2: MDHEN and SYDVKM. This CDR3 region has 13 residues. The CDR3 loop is CASSLPVQNEQYF. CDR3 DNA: TGTGCCAGCAGTCTCCCAGTTCAGAACGAGCAGTACTTC.

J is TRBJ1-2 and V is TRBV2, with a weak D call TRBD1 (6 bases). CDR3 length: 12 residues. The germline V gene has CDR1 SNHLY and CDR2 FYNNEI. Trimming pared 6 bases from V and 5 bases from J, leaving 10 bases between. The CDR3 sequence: CASRQGGYGYTF. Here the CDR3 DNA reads TGTGCCAGCAGACAGGGCGGGTATGGCTACACCTTC.

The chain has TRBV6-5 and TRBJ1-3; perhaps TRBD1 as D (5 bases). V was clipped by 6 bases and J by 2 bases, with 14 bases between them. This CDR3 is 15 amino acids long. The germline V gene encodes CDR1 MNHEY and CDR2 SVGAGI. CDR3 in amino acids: CASSRDRYAGNTIYF. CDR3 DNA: TGTGCCAGCAGCCGCGACAGATACGCTGGAAACACCATATATTTT.

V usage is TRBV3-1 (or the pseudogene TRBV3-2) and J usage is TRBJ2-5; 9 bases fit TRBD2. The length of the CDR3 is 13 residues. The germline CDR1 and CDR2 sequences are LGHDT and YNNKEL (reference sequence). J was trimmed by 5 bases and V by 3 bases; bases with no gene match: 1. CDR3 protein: CASSHSGGETQYF. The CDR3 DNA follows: TGTGCCAGCAGCCACAGCGGGGGGGAGACCCAGTACTTC.

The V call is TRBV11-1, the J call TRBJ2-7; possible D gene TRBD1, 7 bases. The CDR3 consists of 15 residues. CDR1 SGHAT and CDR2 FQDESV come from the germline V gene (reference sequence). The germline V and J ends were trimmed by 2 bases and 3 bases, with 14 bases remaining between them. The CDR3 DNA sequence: TGTGCCAGCAGCTTAAGTGCGGGGACAGACTACGAGCAGTACTTC. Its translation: CASSLSAGTDYEQYF.

CDR3 in DNA: TGTGCCAGCTCACCGCCCGGGACAGGGAATGAAAAACTGTTTTTT. Its protein product is CASSPPGTGNEKLFF. The rearrangement uses TRBV18 and TRBJ1-4; 9 nucleotides agree with TRBD1. CDR1 and CDR2 (germline): KGHSH, LQKENI. The CDR3 runs to 15 residues. Trimming at V came to 3 bases and at J to 5 bases, leaving 4 bases not matched to a gene.

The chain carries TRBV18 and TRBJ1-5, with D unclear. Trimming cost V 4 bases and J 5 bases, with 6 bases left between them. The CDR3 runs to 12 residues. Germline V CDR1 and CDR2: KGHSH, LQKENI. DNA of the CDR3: TGTGCCAGCTCACGGCCCGATCAGCCCCAGCATTTT. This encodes CASSRPDQPQHF.

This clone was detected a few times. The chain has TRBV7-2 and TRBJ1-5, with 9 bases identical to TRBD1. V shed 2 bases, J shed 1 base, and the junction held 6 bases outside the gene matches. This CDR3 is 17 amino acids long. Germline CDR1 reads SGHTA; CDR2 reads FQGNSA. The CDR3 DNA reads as TGTGCCAGCAGCTTATATGGGACAGGGTTGAGCAATCAGCCCCAGCATTTT. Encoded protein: CASSLYGTGLSNQPQHF.

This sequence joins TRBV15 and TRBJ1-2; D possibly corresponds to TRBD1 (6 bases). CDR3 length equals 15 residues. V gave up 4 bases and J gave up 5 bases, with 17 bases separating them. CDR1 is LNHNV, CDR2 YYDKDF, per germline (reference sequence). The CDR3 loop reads CATSKRTAASYGYTF. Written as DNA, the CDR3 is TGTGCCACCAGCAAGAGGACAGCAGCCTCTTATGGCTACACCTTC.

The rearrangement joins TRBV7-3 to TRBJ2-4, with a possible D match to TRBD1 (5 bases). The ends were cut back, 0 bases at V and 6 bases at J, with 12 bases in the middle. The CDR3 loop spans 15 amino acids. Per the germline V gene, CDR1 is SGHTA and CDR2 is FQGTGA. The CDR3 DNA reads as TGTGCCAGCAGCTTAACTTCGGGTAGGGGAAACATTCAGTACTTC. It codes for CASSLTSGRGNIQYF.

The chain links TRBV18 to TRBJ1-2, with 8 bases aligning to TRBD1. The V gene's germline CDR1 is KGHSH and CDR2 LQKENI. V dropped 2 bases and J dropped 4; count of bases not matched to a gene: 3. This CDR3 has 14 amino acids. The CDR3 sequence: CASSPTGGSYGYTF. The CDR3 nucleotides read TGTGCCAGCTCACCAACAGGGGGTTCCTATGGCTACACCTTC.

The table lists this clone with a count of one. The CDR3 DNA is TGCAGCGTCCGGGACAGGGAAAACTATGGCTACACCTTC. Translation gives CSVRDRENYGYTF. J is TRBJ1-2 and V is TRBV29-1, with TRBD1 matching over 9 bases. CDR1 is SQVTM, CDR2 ANQGSEA, per germline. The CDR3 is 13 residues long. The ends lost 6 bases at V and 2 bases at J; junction bases unmatched: 4.

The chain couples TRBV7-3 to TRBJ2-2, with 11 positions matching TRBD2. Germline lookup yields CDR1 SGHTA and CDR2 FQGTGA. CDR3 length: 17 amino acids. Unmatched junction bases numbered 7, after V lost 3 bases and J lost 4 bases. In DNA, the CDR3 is TGTGCCAGCAGCTTTTCTCTAGCGGGGGGCTTCACCGGGGAGCTGTTTTTT. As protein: CASSFSLAGGFTGELFF.

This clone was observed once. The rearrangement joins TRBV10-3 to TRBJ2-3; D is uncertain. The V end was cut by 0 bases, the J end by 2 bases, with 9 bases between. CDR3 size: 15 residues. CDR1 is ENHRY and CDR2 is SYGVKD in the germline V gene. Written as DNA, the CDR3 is TGTGCCATCAGTGAGTCTTTCGAGTCCACAGATACGCAGTATTTT. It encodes CAISESFESTDTQYF.